The next 13 T cell receptor beta chains were all read from a single sample in a study of T cells in tumors after PD-1 blockade. TCRdb keeps only in-frame clones here, not all; method: immunoSEQ multiplex PCR. The table shows roughly 50,000 clones, with 81% occurring only once. Sample: PBMCs, taken before anti-PD-1 treatment. Receptor source: a human donor with basal cell carcinoma.

In this sample, this clone turned up once. This chain uses TRBV4-1 with TRBJ1-2; D perhaps matches TRBD1 (6 bases). The germline V and J ends were trimmed by 1 base and 6 bases, with 15 bases remaining between them. The germline V gene has CDR1 MGHRA and CDR2 YSYEKL. There are 15 residues in the CDR3. The chain's CDR3 is CASSQAPGARNGYTF. DNA for the CDR3: TGCGCCAGCAGCCAAGCCCCGGGGGCGAGAAATGGCTACACCTTC.

This clone was found a few times. The chain employs TRBV5-6 and TRBJ1-2; D call uncertain. V was trimmed by 5 bases and J by 2 bases, leaving 10 bases between them. CDR3 length: 13 residues. Germline V gene lookup returns CDR1 SGHDT and CDR2 YYEEEE. CDR3 coding DNA: TGTGCCAGCAGGGCCATGGACAACTATGGCTACACCTTC. This sequence encodes CASRAMDNYGYTF.

This chain connects TRBV6-6 to TRBJ1-3, with D unclear. The V and J ends lost 6 bases and 0 bases respectively, with 9 bases between them. Germline V gene lookup returns CDR1 MNHNY and CDR2 SVGAGI (reference sequence). This CDR3 has 14 residues. The CDR3 DNA reads TGTGCCAGCAGCACCGGGAGCTCTGGAAACACCATATATTTT. Its translation is CASSTGSSGNTIYF.

This clone occurred once. The CDR3 sequence: CASSVWGNQPQHF. The CDR3 DNA sequence: TGTGCCAGCTCGGTGTGGGGTAATCAGCCCCAGCATTTT. The chain recombines TRBV12-3 or TRBV12-4 with TRBJ1-5; D unresolved. The CDR3 totals 13 residues. V was pared by 8 bases and J by 4 bases, with 12 bases between.

V is TRBV30 and J is TRBJ1-4; D gene ambiguous. Deletions cut 4 bases from V and 8 bases from J, with 11 bases between. CDR3 size: 12 residues. CDR1 is GTSNPN, CDR2 SVGIG, per germline (reference sequence). The CDR3 DNA is TGTGCCTGGACGCGGGGAGACGAAAAACTGTTTTTT. Translated: CAWTRGDEKLFF. Filled out from reference TRBV30 and TRBJ1-4, the complete variable domain reads SQTIHQWPATLVQPVGSPLSLECTVEGTSNPNLYWYRQAAGRGLQLLFYSVGIGQISSEVPQNLSASRPQDRQFILSSKKLLLSDSGFYLCAWTRGDEKLFFGSGTQLSVL.

This clone occurred once. The rearrangement joins TRBV19 to TRBJ2-6; D gene ambiguous. The CDR3 extends over 15 amino acids. Germline CDR1 and CDR2: LNHDA and SQIVND (reference sequence). Trimming took 5 bases from V and 0 from J, leaving 8 bases between them. In DNA, the CDR3 is TGTGCCAGTAGTCTTAGGGCCTCTGGGGCCAACGTCCTGACTTTC. It encodes CASSLRASGANVLTF.

The J gene is TRBJ1-2, the V gene TRBV28, with 7 bases fitting TRBD1. The CDR3 consists of 16 residues. The V and J ends lost 6 bases and 3 bases, in that order; junction bases with no gene match: 13. Germline CDR1 MDHEN, CDR2 SYDVKM. The CDR3 nucleotides read TGTGCCAGCAGACAGAGAGGGGGCGCAGGGCACTATGGCTACACCTTC. Residues: CASRQRGGAGHYGYTF.

The gene calls are TRBV3-1 (or the pseudogene TRBV3-2) and TRBJ2-2; D is unclear. The CDR3 spans 14 residues. The germline V and J ends were trimmed by 4 bases and 2 bases, with 8 bases remaining between them. The V gene's germline CDR1 is LGHDT and CDR2 YNNKEL (reference sequence). Written as DNA, the CDR3 is TGTGCCAGCAGCCCTAGGGCTAACACCGGGGAGCTGTTTTTT. Translated: CASSPRANTGELFF.

The V and J genes are TRBV5-1 and TRBJ2-5, with TRBD2 matching 14 bases. The ends lost 2 bases at V and 2 bases at J; junction bases unmatched: 5. Germline lookup yields CDR1 SGHRS and CDR2 YFSETQ. This CDR3 is built from 17 residues. CDR3 in DNA: TGCGCCAGCAGCTTTGGGACTAGCGGGGGCCCGCAAGAGACCCAGTACTTC. It is translated as CASSFGTSGGPQETQYF.

The chain has TRBV6-6 and TRBJ2-7, with 10 positions matching TRBD2. Trimming took 2 bases from V and 6 from J; bases not matched to a gene: 7. This CDR3 is 15 amino acids long. CDR1 is MNHNY and CDR2 is SVGAGI in the germline V gene (reference sequence). For the CDR3, the DNA is TGTGCCAGCAGTTACGACCCCGGGACTAGCGTCGAGCAGTACTTC. Its translation is CASSYDPGTSVEQYF.

This chain connects TRBV3-1 (or the pseudogene TRBV3-2) to TRBJ1-3, with D perhaps matching TRBD1 (5 bases). The CDR3 spans 14 residues. V was clipped by 4 bases and J by 8 bases, with 15 bases between them. Germline V gene data show CDR1 as LGHDT and CDR2 as YNNKEL (reference sequence). CDR3 amino acids: CASSPPQGDHTIYF. The CDR3 DNA is TGTGCCAGCAGCCCCCCCCAGGGAGATCACACCATATATTTT.

This chain links TRBV6-5 with TRBJ2-1; 13 bases map to TRBD2. The CDR3 runs 15 residues. Germline CDR1 MNHEY, CDR2 SVGAGI. V was clipped by 8 bases and J by 8 bases; unmatched bases: 9. The CDR3 reads CASRLGLAGVHEQFF. The CDR3 DNA sequence: TGTGCCAGCCGACTAGGACTAGCGGGGGTTCATGAGCAGTTCTTC.

In DNA, the CDR3 is TGTGCCAGCAGTGACCGGGACAGGGCCCATTACGAGCAGTACTTC. Protein: CASSDRDRAHYEQYF. This chain joins TRBV6-1 and TRBJ2-7, with 9 bases fitting TRBD1. V lost 3 bases, J lost 4 bases, and 7 bases stayed unmatched. The germline V gene encodes CDR1 MNHNS and CDR2 SASEGT. CDR3 length equals 15 residues.